The source of this TCR beta chain is a study of T-cell reconstitution after alpha-beta-depleted transplantation in children. A TCRbeta library incorporating unique molecular identifiers was prepared. In TCRdb, the PCR reads were re-called with MiXCR into one record per CDR3 protein. The sample gives 360,000 or so distinct CDR3 sequences, 20% of which show up once; about 3.8% is in the top ten. From germline, CDR1 is WSHSY and CDR2 SAAADI. V was clipped by 4 bases and J by 2 bases, with 13 bases between them. This CDR3 region has 15 residues. The sample was PBMCs from the stem cell graft donor, taken from the stem cell graft. This TCR derives from a human donor who donated a stem cell graft to a child with acute myeloid leukemia. The rearrangement joins TRBV10-2 to TRBJ2-3; D unclear. The CDR3 DNA is TGCGCCAGCAGTGTGGTTCCACTCTACACAGATACGCAGTATTTT. Its translation is CASSVVPLYTDTQYF.